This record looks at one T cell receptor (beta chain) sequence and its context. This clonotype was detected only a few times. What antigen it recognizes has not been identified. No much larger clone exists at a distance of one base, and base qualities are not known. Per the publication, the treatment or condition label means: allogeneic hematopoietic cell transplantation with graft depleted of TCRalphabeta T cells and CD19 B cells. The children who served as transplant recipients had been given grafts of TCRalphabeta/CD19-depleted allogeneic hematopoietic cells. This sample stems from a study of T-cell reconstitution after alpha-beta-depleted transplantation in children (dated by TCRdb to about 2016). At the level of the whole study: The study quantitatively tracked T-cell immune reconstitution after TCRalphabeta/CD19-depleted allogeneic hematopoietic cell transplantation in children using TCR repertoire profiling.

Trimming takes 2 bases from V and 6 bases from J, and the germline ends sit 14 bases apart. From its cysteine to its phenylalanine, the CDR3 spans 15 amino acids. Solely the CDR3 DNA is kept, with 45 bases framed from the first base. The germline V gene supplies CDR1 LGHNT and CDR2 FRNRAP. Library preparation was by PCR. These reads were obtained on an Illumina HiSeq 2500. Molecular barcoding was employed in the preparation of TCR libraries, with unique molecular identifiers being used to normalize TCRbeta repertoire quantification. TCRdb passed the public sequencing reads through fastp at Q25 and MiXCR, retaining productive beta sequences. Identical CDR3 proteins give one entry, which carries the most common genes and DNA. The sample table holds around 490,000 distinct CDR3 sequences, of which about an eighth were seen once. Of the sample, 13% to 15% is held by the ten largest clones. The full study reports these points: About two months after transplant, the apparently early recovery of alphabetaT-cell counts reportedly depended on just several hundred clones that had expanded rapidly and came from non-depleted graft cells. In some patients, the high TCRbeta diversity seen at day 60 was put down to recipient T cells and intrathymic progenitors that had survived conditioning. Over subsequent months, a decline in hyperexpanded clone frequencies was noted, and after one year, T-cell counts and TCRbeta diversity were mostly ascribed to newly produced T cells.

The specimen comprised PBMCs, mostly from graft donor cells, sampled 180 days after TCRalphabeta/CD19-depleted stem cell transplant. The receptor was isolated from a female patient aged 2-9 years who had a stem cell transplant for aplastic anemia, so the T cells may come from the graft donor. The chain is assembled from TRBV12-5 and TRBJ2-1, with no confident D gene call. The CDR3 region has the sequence CASGLPNQDSNEQFF. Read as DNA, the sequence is TGTGCTAGTGGTTTGCCAAATCAGGATTCCAATGAGCAGTTCTTC.